The source of this TCR beta chain is a study of CXCR3-negative and CXCR3-positive naive CD8 T cells (dated by TCRdb to between 2019 and 2020). As for the study more broadly: In total, roughly 130 million TRB reads were obtained, corresponding to roughly 1.5 +/- 0.3 million reads per library. Diversity and physicochemical repertoire analyses were performed on 11 donors pooled from two independent experiments. For the TRBV-TRBJ cluster analysis, the naive subsets came from about five donors, while the memory cells came from 3 donors. Overall study results and their limits: Because surface CD5, which is linked to self-reactivity in mice, was comparable between the naive subsets, TCR interaction strength was also inferred from the physicochemical properties of TRB CDR3s. CXCR3 expression partially decreased after cryopreservation, so most assays used freshly isolated PBMCs. Both naive subsets had comparably high repertoire diversity, while memory CD8+ T cells had much lower repertoire diversity. TRBV-TRBJ usage was similar between naive CXCR3-negative and CXCR3-positive cells from the same donor, while memory cells showed distinct patterns.

For every CD8+ T cell subset, a few hundred thousand cells were flow-sorted straight into RLT lysis buffer, and each subset was sorted in triplicate. Using standard density gradient centrifugation, peripheral blood mononuclear cells were isolated from buffy coats. An RNeasy Mini Kit was used to extract total RNA from the sorted cells. Notes on this clonotype: Its cognate antigen has yet to be identified.

CDR1 and CDR2 are read off the germline V gene (reference sequence) as SEHNR and FQNEAQ. Including cysteine and phenylalanine, the CDR3 has 15 amino acids. The nucleotide record is missing. Sequencing was performed on a NextSeq 550. The Human TCR Profiling Kit (MiLaboratory) was used to prepare UMI-labeled 5' RACE TRB cDNA libraries. cDNA synthesis used the entire amount of extracted RNA, and PCR amplification then used the entire amount of cDNA produced. Libraries were prepared in parallel with an identical number of PCR cycles. From the authors' description of their analysis: With a minimum of two reads required per UMI, MIGEC and MiXCR pulled out about 52,000 +/- 9,100 unique UMI-labeled TRB cDNA molecules from each library. On average, each library contained about 40,000 +/- 10,000 functional in-frame TRB CDR3 nucleotide clonotypes without stop codons. After each sample was downsampled to 5000 UMI-labeled TRB molecules, VDJtools was used to calculate diversity metrics such as normalized Shannon-Wiener and Chao1. Clonotype-size-weighted physicochemical properties of the central five CDR3 residues (interaction energy, strength, volume and Kidera factor 4) were computed in VDJtools. The reads went through TCRdb reprocessing, and each CDR3 protein sequence gets one entry with no DNA. The V and J calls and clone size come from TCRdb's table, not from the authors' own analysis. The table for this sample shows about 56,000 distinct CDR3 sequences. In total, the top ten clones hold 20% to 25% of the sample.

This TCR came from a human donor in good health. Some clones in this sample may be carry-over from other donors' samples. Here the chain combines TRBV7-9 and TRBJ1-1; without DNA, the TCRdb call of TRBD1 cannot be checked. The sample was memory CD8+ T cells from blood. This specimen's cell subset or site label, per the study, means: conventional CD8+ memory T cells (TMEM), sorted as controls. This receptor has the CDR3 CASSSREQQNTEAFF.